These 10 T cell receptor beta chains share one sample of origin, sequenced in a study of shared clonotypes between healthy human individuals. The repertoire was sequenced with immunoSEQ multiplex PCR; TCRdb's copy has only in-frame clones and lacks some. The sample records 2 million to 2.5 million clones, under 97% being singletons. Material: naive CD4+ T cells sorted from blood. The subset here: CD45RA+ positively selected. The receptor set was obtained from a young man in good health.

This clone was found once. This CDR3 is also generated by other DNA sequences in the sample. The rearrangement links TRBV7-8 to TRBJ1-1; TRBD1 matches at 7 bases. The V and J ends lost 1 base and 5 bases, in that order; junction bases with no gene match: 4. Germline V gene sequence: CDR1 SGHVS, CDR2 FQNEAQ. The CDR3 loop spans 14 amino acids. DNA of the CDR3: TGTGCCAGCAGCTTAGAAGGGGGCGGGACTGAAGCTTTCTTT. Its protein is CASSLEGGGTEAFF.

This rearrangement joins TRBV6-4 to TRBJ1-6; D not certain. Germline assignment: CDR1 MRHNA and CDR2 SNTAGT. The CDR3 totals 12 residues. The V end lost 4 bases, the J end lost 8 bases, and 6 bases lay between the germline ends. Written as DNA, the CDR3 is TGTGCCAGCAGTGCCCCGTATTCACCCCTCCACTTT. It is translated as CASSAPYSPLHF.

Note on this clone: The same CDR3 can be traced to other DNA sequences in this sample. J is TRBJ1-2 and V is TRBV2; D gene ambiguous. The CDR3 has 12 residues. Looked up from germline, CDR1 is SNHLY and CDR2 is FYNNEI. V was clipped by 6 bases and J by 5 bases, with 10 bases between them. CDR3 residues: CASSLGGYGYTF. CDR3 sequence (DNA): TGTGCCAGCAGCCTGGGAGGGTATGGCTACACCTTC.

This rearrangement joins TRBV27 to TRBJ1-2, with D perhaps matching TRBD1 (6 bases). Trimming shortened V by 4 bases and J by 3 bases, and 15 bases separated the two germline ends. The CDR3 runs to 15 residues. From germline, CDR1 is MNHEY and CDR2 SMNVEV (reference sequence). The CDR3 here is CASSSQGRGDYGYTF. The DNA of the CDR3 is TGTGCCAGCAGTTCCCAGGGGAGGGGAGACTATGGCTACACCTTC.

The chain combines TRBV10-1 with TRBJ2-2; tentative D call: TRBD1 (6 bases). V lost 3 bases and J 6 bases, leaving 23 bases between the germline ends. Germline V gene sequence: CDR1 WNHNN, CDR2 SYGVQD (reference sequence). The CDR3 covers 18 residues. The CDR3 DNA follows: TGCGCCAGCAGTGACCCCGACCCCTGGGGGCCCTATCCCGGGGAGCTGTTTTTT. It codes for CASSDPDPWGPYPGELFF.

This chain links TRBV5-4 with TRBJ2-1; 12 bases are shared with TRBD2. The CDR3 runs to 15 residues. Trimming at V came to 0 bases and at J to 8 bases, leaving 3 bases not matched to a gene. CDR1 SGHNT and CDR2 YYREEE come from the germline V gene (reference sequence). In DNA form, the CDR3 reads TGTGCCAGCAGCTTGGCTAGCGGGAGGGTCTATGAGCAGTTCTTC. Protein product: CASSLASGRVYEQFF. Combining the CDR3 with reference TRBV5-4 and TRBJ2-1 gives the whole variable domain ETGVTQSPTHLIKTRGQQVTLRCSSQSGHNTVSWYQQALGQGPQFIFQYYREEENGRGNFPPRFSGLQFPNYSSELNVNALELDDSALYLCASSLASGRVYEQFFGPGTRLTVL.

Details on this clone: Other nucleotide sequences in the sample specify the same CDR3. This chain joins TRBV18 and TRBJ1-2; D possibly corresponds to TRBD1 (5 bases). The CDR3 length is 13 residues. V was pared by 2 bases and J by 5 bases, with 9 bases between. Germline V gene sequence: CDR1 KGHSH, CDR2 LQKENI. CDR3 loop: CASSPTTAYGYTF. The CDR3, as DNA: TGTGCCAGCTCACCAACGACAGCTTATGGCTACACCTTC.

The rearrangement links TRBV7-2 to TRBJ2-7; 9 bases line up with TRBD2. Germline-derived CDR1 and CDR2 are SGHTA and FQGNSA. CDR3 size: 18 residues. Germline trimming cut 1 base from V and 3 bases from J; bases unmatched to any gene: 13. CDR3 sequence reads: CASSLGSSGRNPHYEQYF. CDR3 sequence (DNA): TGTGCCAGCAGCTTAGGGTCCAGCGGGAGGAACCCTCACTACGAGCAGTACTTC.

The gene calls are TRBV5-1 and TRBJ2-7; TRBD2 matches 7 bases. CDR1 and CDR2 (germline): SGHRS, YFSETQ. The CDR3 has 14 amino acids. J gave up 5 bases and V 0 bases, and 5 bases lay outside the gene matches. In DNA, the CDR3 is TGCGCCAGCAGCTTGGTGCGGGAGAGCCACGAGCAGTACTTC. The encoded protein is CASSLVRESHEQYF.

The CDR3 DNA reads as TGCAGCGTAGCCCCCCCAGGGTCCGAGCAGTACTTC. It encodes CSVAPPGSEQYF. The chain is built from TRBV29-1 and TRBJ2-7, with D perhaps TRBD1 (5 bases). The CDR3 covers 12 residues. V dropped 6 bases and J dropped 6 bases, with 15 bases sitting between them. CDR1 is SQVTM, CDR2 ANQGSEA, per germline.